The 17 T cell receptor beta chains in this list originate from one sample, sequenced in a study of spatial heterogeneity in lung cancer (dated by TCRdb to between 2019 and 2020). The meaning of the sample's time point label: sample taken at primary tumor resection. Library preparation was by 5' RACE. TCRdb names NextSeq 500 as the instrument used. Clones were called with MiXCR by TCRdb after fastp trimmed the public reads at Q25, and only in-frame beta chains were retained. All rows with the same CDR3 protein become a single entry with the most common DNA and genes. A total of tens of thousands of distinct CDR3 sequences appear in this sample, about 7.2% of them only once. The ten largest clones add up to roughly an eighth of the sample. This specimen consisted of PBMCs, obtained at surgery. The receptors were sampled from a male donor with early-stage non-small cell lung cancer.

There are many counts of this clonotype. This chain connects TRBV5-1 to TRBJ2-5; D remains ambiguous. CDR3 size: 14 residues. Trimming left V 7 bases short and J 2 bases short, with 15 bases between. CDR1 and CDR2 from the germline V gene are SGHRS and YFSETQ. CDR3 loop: CASLPGDDQETQYF. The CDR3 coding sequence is TGCGCCAGCCTACCCGGCGACGATCAAGAGACCCAGTACTTC.

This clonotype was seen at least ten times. The CDR3 nucleotides are TGTGCCAGCAGCGCGACAGGGACGAGGGGCTACACCTTC. It encodes CASSATGTRGYTF. The rearrangement links TRBV6-1 to TRBJ1-2, with TRBD1 identical over 7 bases. The V gene end was trimmed by 6 bases and the J gene end by 8 bases; junction bases not matched to a gene: 9. Germline V CDR1 and CDR2: MNHNS, SASEGT. This CDR3 region has 13 residues.

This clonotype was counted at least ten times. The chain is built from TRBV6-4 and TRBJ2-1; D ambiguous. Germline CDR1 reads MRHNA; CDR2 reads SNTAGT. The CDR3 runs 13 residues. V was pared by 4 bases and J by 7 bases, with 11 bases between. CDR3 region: CASSGSTRNEQFF. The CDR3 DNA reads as TGTGCCAGCAGTGGGAGCACAAGAAATGAGCAGTTCTTC.

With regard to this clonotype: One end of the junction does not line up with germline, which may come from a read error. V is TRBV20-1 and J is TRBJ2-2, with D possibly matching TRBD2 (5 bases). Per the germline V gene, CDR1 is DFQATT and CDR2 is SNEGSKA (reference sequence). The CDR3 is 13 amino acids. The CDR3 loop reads CSAPTSRNGELFF. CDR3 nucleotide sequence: TGCAGTGCTCCTACAAGTCGAAACGGGGAGCTGTTTTTC.

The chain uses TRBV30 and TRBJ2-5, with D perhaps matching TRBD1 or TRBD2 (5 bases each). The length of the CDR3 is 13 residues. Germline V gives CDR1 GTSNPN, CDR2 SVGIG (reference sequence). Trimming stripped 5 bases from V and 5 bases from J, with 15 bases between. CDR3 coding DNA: TGTGCCTGGGACCTGCAGGGCGGGGAGACCCAGTACTTC. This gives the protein CAWDLQGGETQYF.

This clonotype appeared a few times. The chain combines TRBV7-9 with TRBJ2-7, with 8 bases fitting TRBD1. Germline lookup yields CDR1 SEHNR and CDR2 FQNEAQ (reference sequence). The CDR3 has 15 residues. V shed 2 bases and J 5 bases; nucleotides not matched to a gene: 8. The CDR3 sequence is CASSLSTGGLDEQYF. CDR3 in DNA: TGTGCCAGCAGCTTAAGCACAGGGGGTTTGGACGAGCAGTACTTC.

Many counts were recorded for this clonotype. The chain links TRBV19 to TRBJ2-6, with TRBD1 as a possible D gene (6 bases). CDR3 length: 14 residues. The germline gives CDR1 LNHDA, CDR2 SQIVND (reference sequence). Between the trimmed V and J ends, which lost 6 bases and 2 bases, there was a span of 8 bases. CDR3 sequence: CASRRQAGANVLTF. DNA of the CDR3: TGTGCCAGTAGAAGACAGGCTGGGGCCAACGTCCTGACTTTC.

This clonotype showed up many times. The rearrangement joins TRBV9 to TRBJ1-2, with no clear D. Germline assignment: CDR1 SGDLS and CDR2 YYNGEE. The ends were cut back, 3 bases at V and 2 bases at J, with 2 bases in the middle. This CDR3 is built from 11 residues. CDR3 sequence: CASSENYGYTF. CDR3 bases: TGTGCCAGCAGCGAAAACTATGGCTACACCTTC.

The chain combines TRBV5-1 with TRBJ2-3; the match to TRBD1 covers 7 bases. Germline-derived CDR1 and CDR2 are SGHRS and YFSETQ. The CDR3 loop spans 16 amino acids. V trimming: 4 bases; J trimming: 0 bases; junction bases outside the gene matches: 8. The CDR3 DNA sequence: TGCGCCAGCAGCCCGTTAGGGACAGTCAGCACAGATACGCAGTATTTT. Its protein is CASSPLGTVSTDTQYF.

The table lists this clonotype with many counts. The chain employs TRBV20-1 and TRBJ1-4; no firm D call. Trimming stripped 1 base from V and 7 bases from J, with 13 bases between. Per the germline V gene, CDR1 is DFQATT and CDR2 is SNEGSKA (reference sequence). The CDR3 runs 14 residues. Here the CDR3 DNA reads TGCAGTGCTAGAGGATTGTATGAAGCTGAAAAACTGTTTTTT. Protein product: CSARGLYEAEKLFF.

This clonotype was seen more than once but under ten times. The CDR3 reads CASSFTGGPGELFF. CDR3 DNA sequence: TGTGCCAGCAGCTTCACAGGGGGGCCCGGGGAGCTGTTTTTT. J is TRBJ2-2 and V is TRBV7-9; 8 nucleotides match TRBD1. Trimming at V came to 3 bases and at J to 6 bases, leaving 3 bases not matched to a gene. The CDR3 is 14 amino acids. Germline assignment: CDR1 SEHNR and CDR2 FQNEAQ (reference sequence).

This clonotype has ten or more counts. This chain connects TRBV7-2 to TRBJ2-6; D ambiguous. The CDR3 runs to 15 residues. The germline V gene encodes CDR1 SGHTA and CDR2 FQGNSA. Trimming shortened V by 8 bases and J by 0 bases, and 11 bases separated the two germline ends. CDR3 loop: CASATSSSGANVLTF. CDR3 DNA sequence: TGTGCCAGCGCAACCTCCAGCTCTGGGGCCAACGTCCTGACTTTC.

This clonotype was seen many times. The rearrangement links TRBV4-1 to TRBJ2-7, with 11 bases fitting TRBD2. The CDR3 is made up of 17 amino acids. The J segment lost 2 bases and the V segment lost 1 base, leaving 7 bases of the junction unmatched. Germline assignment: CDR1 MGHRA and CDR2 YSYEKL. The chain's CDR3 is CASSQGLAGLTPYEQYF. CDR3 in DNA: TGCGCCAGCAGCCAAGGACTAGCGGGATTAACACCCTACGAGCAGTACTTC.

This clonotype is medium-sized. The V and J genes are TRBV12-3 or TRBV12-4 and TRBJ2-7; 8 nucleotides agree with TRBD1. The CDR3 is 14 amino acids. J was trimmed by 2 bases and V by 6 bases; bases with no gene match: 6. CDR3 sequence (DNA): TGTGCCAGCAGCCCCCAGACAGGGGCCTACGAGCAGTACTTC. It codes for CASSPQTGAYEQYF.

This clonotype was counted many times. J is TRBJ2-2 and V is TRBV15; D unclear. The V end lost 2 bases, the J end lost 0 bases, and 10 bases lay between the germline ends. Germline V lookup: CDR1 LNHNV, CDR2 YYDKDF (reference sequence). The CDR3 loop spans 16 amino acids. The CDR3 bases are TGTGCCACCAGCAGACTCCTGGGGTCGAACACCGGGGAGCTGTTTTTT. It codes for CATSRLLGSNTGELFF.

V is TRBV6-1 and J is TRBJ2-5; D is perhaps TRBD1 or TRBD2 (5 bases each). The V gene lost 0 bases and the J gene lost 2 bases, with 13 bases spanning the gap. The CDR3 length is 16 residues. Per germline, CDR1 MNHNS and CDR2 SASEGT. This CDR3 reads CASSEAKGWRQETQYF. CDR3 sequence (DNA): TGTGCCAGCAGTGAAGCGAAGGGGTGGAGGCAAGAGACCCAGTACTTC.

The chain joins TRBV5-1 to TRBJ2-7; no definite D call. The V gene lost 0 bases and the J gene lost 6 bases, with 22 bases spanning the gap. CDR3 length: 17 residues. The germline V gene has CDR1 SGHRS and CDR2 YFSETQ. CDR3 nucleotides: TGCGCCAGCAGCTTGGCCTTCGAGGCAGCTGGGTATGTCGAGCAGTACTTC. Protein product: CASSLAFEAAGYVEQYF.